These 6 T cell receptor beta chains were sequenced from one sample in a study of prognosis after radiotherapy for stage I lung cancer. The TCR beta CDR3 region was amplified from genomic DNA, with two rounds of multiplex PCR being used for the amplification. The authors ran first-round PCR with primers specific to each TRBV and TRBJ gene. TCRdb redid the calling of the multiplex PCR reads with MiXCR, one entry per CDR3 protein. The data show around 14,000 distinct CDR3 sequences, roughly 38% seen once. The source was PBMCs, collected before or after stereotactic body radiation therapy (not recorded which). All receptors derive from a donor older than 45 with non-small cell lung cancer.

The genes are TRBV11-2 and TRBJ2-7; D perhaps matches TRBD1 (6 bases). The CDR3 spans 12 residues. From germline, CDR1 is SGHAT and CDR2 FQNNGV. Trimming took off 2 bases at V and 6 bases at J, with 8 bases between the two ends. CDR3 loop: CASSLLQGEQYF. In nucleotides, the CDR3 is TGTGCCAGCAGCTTATTACAGGGCGAGCAGTACTTC.

This clonotype was detected ten times or more. The gene calls are TRBV18 and TRBJ1-2; the D is unclear. This CDR3 has 14 residues. Looked up from germline, CDR1 is KGHSH and CDR2 is LQKENI. Trimming left V 0 bases short and J 7 bases short, with 12 bases between. The CDR3 is CASSPPEGGRGYTF. The CDR3 region has the DNA TGTGCCAGCTCACCACCGGAGGGCGGCCGTGGCTACACCTTC.

This clonotype showed up many times. V and J are TRBV29-1 and TRBJ2-2; D ambiguous. V was cut by 4 bases and J by 3 bases, with 6 bases left in between. Germline assignment: CDR1 SQVTM and CDR2 ANQGSEA. This CDR3 is built from 12 residues. Here the CDR3 reads CSVASYTGELFF. As DNA, the CDR3 is TGCAGCGTTGCCAGCTACACCGGGGAGCTGTTTTTT.

The chain carries TRBV6-2 or TRBV6-3 and TRBJ1-5; 8 nucleotides align to TRBD1. This CDR3 is 16 amino acids long. The J segment lost 5 bases and the V segment lost 4 bases, leaving 10 bases of the junction unmatched. Germline values: CDR1 MNHEY, CDR2 SVGEGT. As DNA, the CDR3 is TGTGCCAGCAGTTGCCCCGGGACAGGCTTTCATCAGCCCCAGCATTTT. This gives the protein CASSCPGTGFHQPQHF.

This clonotype has ten or more counts. The chain links TRBV28 to TRBJ2-5; D may match TRBD1 or TRBD2 (5 bases each). V lost 5 bases and J 1 base, leaving 17 bases between the germline ends. Germline V gives CDR1 MDHEN, CDR2 SYDVKM. The CDR3 is made up of 16 amino acids. The CDR3 here is CASSTSRDGSQETQYF. Written as DNA, the CDR3 is TGTGCCAGCAGTACCTCCAGGGACGGAAGCCAAGAGACCCAGTACTTC. The variable domain in full, with the rest retrieved from reference TRBV28 and TRBJ2-5, is DVKVTQSSRYLVKRTGEKVFLECVQDMDHENMFWYRQDPGLGLRLIYFSYDVKMKEKGDIPEGYSVSREKKERFSLILESASTNQTSMYLCASSTSRDGSQETQYFGPGTRLLVL.

A word on this clonotype: The germline gene is not matched at one end of the junction; a read error may be the cause. This rearrangement joins TRBV7-9 to TRBJ2-7; D is perhaps TRBD2 (5 bases). The V gene's germline CDR1 is SEHNR and CDR2 FQNEAQ (reference sequence). The CDR3 is 14 residues long. The CDR3 sequence: CASSLCGGSYDQYF. The CDR3 region has the DNA TGTGCCAGCAGCTTATGTGGAGGTTCCTACGATCAGTACTTC.